This T cell receptor beta chain was found in a study of T cells after yellow fever vaccination. The CDR3 length is 17 residues. The ends lost 4 bases at V and 0 bases at J; junction bases unmatched: 8. Germline V gene sequence: CDR1 SGDLS, CDR2 YYNGEE. At least ten counts were recorded for this clonotype. TCRdb itself ran the 5' RACE reads through MiXCR, one entry per CDR3 protein. Of some 160,000 distinct CDR3 sequences in the sample, approximately 9.9% were seen once. This material consisted of CD8+ T cells sorted from PBMCs, taken 45 days after the yellow fever booster vaccination. This chain uses TRBV9 with TRBJ2-3; the match to TRBD2 covers 10 bases. This TCR was recovered from a man between 18 and 29 years old who received the YFV17D yellow fever vaccine. The CDR3 loop reads CASSPPASGRSTDTQYF. The DNA of the CDR3 is TGTGCCAGCAGCCCACCGGCTAGCGGGAGAAGCACAGATACGCAGTATTTT.